These T cell receptor beta chains were read from a single sample in a study of cytomegalovirus exposure and HLA in healthy donors. Assay used: immunoSEQ multiplex PCR; TCRdb lists only in-frame clones, some missing. The sample holds roughly 190,000 clones; about 70% are singletons and the top ten take 1.5% to 2%. Sequencing used PBMCs. These receptors originate from a woman aged 25 to 39 in good health and CMV-seronegative. CDR3s include the opening cysteine and the closing phenylalanine or tryptophan. The D gene is left open where the match is weak. For some rows the clone size is stated as once, few or many, or as a class when expanded; others skip it.

.,17,TRBJ1-4,.,TRBV10-2,CASSESIQAFGGEKLFF,TGCGCCAGCAGTGAGTCGATCCAGGCCTTTGGAGGGGAAAAACTGTTTTTT
TRBD1,15,TRBJ1-2,.,TRBV5-4,CASSFNTGQGEGYTF,TGTGCCAGCAGCTTCAATACAGGACAGGGAGAAGGCTACACCTTC
TRBD1,16,TRBJ1-4,.,TRBV4-2,CASSQQPGGEFEKLFF,TGTGCCAGCAGCCAACAACCAGGGGGCGAATTTGAAAAACTGTTTTTT
TRBD1,15,TRBJ1-1,.,TRBV2,CASKGQGFSGTEAFF,TGTGCCAGCAAGGGACAGGGGTTTTCTGGCACTGAAGCTTTCTTT
TRBD1,18,TRBJ1-6,.,TRBV5-4,CASSLRDRGSFYNSPLHF,TGTGCCAGCAGCTTGAGGGACAGGGGATCGTTTTATAATTCACCCCTCCACTTT
.,14,TRBJ2-7,.,TRBV6-5,CASSLGSGTYEQYF,TGTGCCAGCAGCCTAGGTAGCGGAACCTACGAGCAGTACTTC
.,17,TRBJ2-2,.,TRBV7-9,CASSFALKASGAGELFF,TGTGCCAGCAGCTTCGCCCTTAAAGCCTCCGGGGCCGGGGAGCTGTTTTTT
TRBD1,16,TRBJ1-6,.,TRBV5-4,CASSWGQGIYNSPLHF,TGTGCCAGCAGCTGGGGACAGGGCATCTATAATTCACCCCTCCACTTT
.,12,TRBJ2-7,once,TRBV30,CAWGQGSYEQYF,TGTGCCTGGGGCCAGGGGTCCTACGAGCAGTACTTC
TRBD1,16,TRBJ1-3,.,TRBV10-3,CAISGAGGASGNTIYF,TGTGCCATCAGTGGCGCAGGGGGCGCTTCTGGAAACACCATATATTTT
.,17,TRBJ2-1,.,TRBV5-8,CASSLPGHPSSYNEQFF,TGTGCCAGCAGTCTCCCGGGACACCCTAGCTCCTACAATGAGCAGTTCTTC
.,14,TRBJ2-3,few,TRBV2,CASRGPYSTDTQYF,TGTGCCAGTCGAGGGCCTTATAGCACAGATACGCAGTATTTT
.,14,TRBJ2-2,few,TRBV5-4,CASSLVGGFGELFF,TGTGCCAGCAGCTTGGTAGGAGGGTTCGGGGAGCTGTTTTTT
TRBD1,15,TRBJ1-4,.,TRBV9,CASSPRGTGNEKLFF,TGTGCCAGCAGCCCTCGTGGGACAGGTAATGAAAAACTGTTTTTT
TRBD1,18,TRBJ1-6,.,TRBV7-9,CASSSRLGATGGVITLHF,TGTGCCAGCAGCTCAAGACTCGGGGCGACAGGGGGCGTTATCACCCTCCACTTT
.,14,TRBJ2-5,.,TRBV5-4,CASSLWSVQETQYF,TGTGCCAGCAGCTTATGGTCAGTACAAGAGACCCAGTACTTC
TRBD1,14,TRBJ1-5,.,TRBV19,CASSITGGNQPQHF,TGTGCCAGTAGTATAACAGGGGGCAATCAGCCCCAGCATTTT
TRBD2,17,TRBJ2-7,.,TRBV7-2,CASSRVRTSGRLHEQYF,TGTGCCAGCAGCCGAGTTCGGACTAGCGGGAGGTTACACGAGCAGTACTTC
TRBD1,15,TRBJ2-2,.,TRBV29-1,CSVNPGTGNTGELFF,TGCAGCGTTAACCCCGGGACAGGGAACACCGGGGAGCTGTTTTTT
.,12,TRBJ1-3,.,TRBV6-6,CASLTSGNTIYF,TGTGCCAGCCTAACCTCTGGAAACACCATATATTTT
TRBD1,15,TRBJ1-1,.,TRBV9,CASSPEDPGGQEAFF,TGTGCCAGCAGCCCGGAGGATCCAGGGGGCCAGGAAGCTTTCTTT
.,14,TRBJ1-5,.,TRBV5-5,CASSLSSENQPQHF,TGTGCCAGCAGCTTGAGCAGCGAAAATCAGCCCCAGCATTTT
TRBD1,13,TRBJ1-1,.,TRBV5-5,CASSFGTGGEAFF,TGTGCCAGCAGCTTTGGGACAGGGGGTGAAGCTTTCTTT
.,15,TRBJ2-5,.,TRBV28,CASSPSWDFQETQYF,TGTGCCAGCAGTCCCTCGTGGGACTTTCAAGAGACCCAGTACTTC
TRBD1,16,TRBJ1-2,.,TRBV6-1,CASSEVWDSTGYGYTF,TGTGCCAGCAGTGAAGTATGGGACAGTACTGGCTATGGCTACACCTTC
.,12,TRBJ1-1,few,TRBV5-6,CASSLTRVSPSF,TGTGCCAGCAGCTTGACCCGGGTTTCTCCCTCTTTT
TRBD1,14,TRBJ1-2,few,TRBV6-1,CASREPGTVYGYTF,TGTGCCAGCAGAGAACCCGGGACAGTCTATGGCTACACCTTC
.,15,TRBJ1-6,.,TRBV2,CASSGLGGFDSPLHF,TGTGCCAGCAGTGGCTTGGGGGGTTTCGATTCACCCCTCCACTTT
.,14,TRBJ2-1,.,TRBV7-2,CASSFGPAENEQFF,TGTGCCAGCAGCTTCGGTCCAGCGGAGAATGAGCAGTTCTTC
.,14,TRBJ1-2,.,TRBV7-8,CASSLGGLDYGYTF,TGTGCCAGCAGCTTAGGGGGACTCGACTATGGCTACACCTTC
.,16,TRBJ2-3,.,TRBV15,CATSRGGAGRTDTQYF,TGTGCCACCAGCAGGGGGGGGGCGGGCCGCACAGATACGCAGTATTTT
TRBD1,16,TRBJ1-2,.,TRBV2,CASSARTGGAKSGYTF,TGTGCCAGCAGTGCCCGGACAGGGGGCGCAAAGAGTGGCTACACCTTC
.,13,TRBJ2-7,.,TRBV2,CASKYRIDYEQYF,TGTGCCAGCAAATACAGGATTGACTACGAGCAGTACTTC
.,15,TRBJ2-3,.,TRBV7-7,CASSRRGGRTDTQYF,TGTGCCAGCAGCCGACGGGGTGGGAGGACAGATACGCAGTATTTT
TRBD1,13,TRBJ1-1,.,TRBV6-5,CASSPDRLLEAFF,TGTGCCAGCAGTCCGGACAGGCTACTCGAAGCTTTCTTT
TRBD2,14,TRBJ2-7,once,TRBV6-6,CASSYSQRDNEQYF,TGTGCCAGCAGTTACTCGCAGCGGGATAATGAGCAGTACTTC
.,14,TRBJ2-5,.,TRBV7-3,CASSLQGLGETQYF,TGTGCCAGCAGCTTACAGGGTCTGGGGGAGACCCAGTACTTC
TRBD2,14,TRBJ2-7,.,TRBV11-1,CASRSSGKQNEQYF,TGTGCCAGCAGGTCTAGCGGGAAACAAAACGAGCAGTACTTC
.,14,TRBJ1-6,.,TRBV5-1,CASSPGQHNSPLHF,TGCGCCAGCAGCCCCGGACAGCATAATTCACCCCTCCACTTT
.,15,TRBJ1-4,.,TRBV18,CASSPCEGTNEKLFF,TGTGCCAGCTCACCATGTGAGGGTACTAATGAAAAACTGTTTTTT
TRBD2,17,TRBJ2-3,few,TRBV4-3,CASSQVGGRVSFYTQYF,TGCGCCAGCAGCCAAGTCGGCGGGAGGGTCTCATTTTATACGCAGTATTTT
TRBD2,15,TRBJ2-7,.,TRBV7-2,CASSVSGTASYEQYF,TGTGCCAGCAGCGTTAGCGGGACCGCCTCCTACGAGCAGTACTTC
.,16,TRBJ2-1,.,TRBV28,CASSSGGGAAYNEQFF,TGTGCCAGCAGTTCTGGAGGGGGGGCAGCCTACAATGAGCAGTTCTTC
TRBD2,15,TRBJ2-3,.,TRBV2,CASSGPSGNTDTQYF,TGTGCCAGCAGTGGGCCTAGCGGGAACACAGATACGCAGTATTTT
.,14,TRBJ2-7,once,TRBV19,CASSMDRGPYEQYF,TGTGCCAGTAGTATGGATAGGGGTCCCTACGAGCAGTACTTC
.,11,TRBJ1-1,.,TRBV6-1,CASSGRGTAFF,TGTGCCAGCAGTGGAAGGGGGACGGCTTTCTTT
.,14,TRBJ2-1,.,TRBV7-3,CASSWGAPYNEQFF,TGTGCCAGCAGTTGGGGAGCACCTTACAATGAGCAGTTCTTC
TRBD1,15,TRBJ1-2,.,TRBV9,CASSGGTGELNGYTF,TGTGCCAGCAGCGGGGGGACAGGGGAATTAAATGGCTACACCTTC
TRBD1,13,TRBJ1-2,.,TRBV6-5,CAYLSTGLYGYTF,TGTGCCTACCTTTCGACAGGGCTCTATGGCTACACCTTC
.,16,TRBJ1-1,.,TRBV5-6,CASSPPGGRMNTEAFF,TGTGCCAGCAGCCCCCCTGGGGGCAGAATGAACACTGAAGCTTTCTTT